This T cell receptor beta chain was recorded in a study of T cell repertoires in cytomegalovirus infection. Across the study: Public TCR beta signature analysis indicated the presence of both CMV infection and matching HLA type.

The CDR3 is 13 residues long. Germline V lookup: CDR1 MNHEY, CDR2 SVGAGI. V gave up 4 bases and J gave up 4 bases, with 10 bases separating them. This clonotype was counted only a few times. As yet, its antigen is unknown. Via MiXCR, TCRdb re-called the reads, giving one row per CDR3 protein. The table lists some 920,000 distinct CDR3 sequences, roughly 31% of them singletons, with around 15% in the top ten. The study's findings and limits: Dominating the ex vivo response were TCR beta clonotypes that were CMV-specific and HLA-C-restricted.

This clonotype originated in a human donor in good health (CMV status not recorded). Some clones in this sample may be carry-over from other donors' samples. The genes are TRBV6-5 and TRBJ1-2; a possible D gene is TRBD1 (5 bases). The source was cultured CD8+ T cells from PBMCs, collected from culture after CMV antigen stimulation. The chain's CDR3 is CASSSGLAYGYTF. The DNA of the CDR3 is TGTGCCAGCAGTTCGGGGCTAGCCTATGGCTACACCTTC.